The present T cell receptor (beta chain) was sequenced within a study of PD-1 blockade in classical Hodgkin lymphoma. The overall study: Every 2 weeks, patients got 3 mg/kg intravenous nivolumab.

Time point denoted: cycle 4 day 1 (C4D1), after 6 weeks of nivolumab. Every single patient, without exception, relapsed after autologous stem cell transplantation, and brentuximab vedotin exposure varied. Some clones are missing from TCRdb's copy, which holds only in-frame ones; the method was immunoSEQ multiplex PCR. The sample carries 64,000 or so clones, approximately 94% recorded once. Deletions cut 6 bases from V and 0 bases from J, with 16 bases between. Germline V CDR1 and CDR2: MDHEN, SYDVKM. The CDR3 length is 16 residues. This clonotype originated in a human donor with classical Hodgkin lymphoma. The sequencing here drew on peripheral blood mononuclear cells (PBMCs), taken before the fourth cycle of nivolumab. The chain links TRBV28 to TRBJ2-3; TRBD1 is a possible D gene (6 bases). The CDR3 here is CASREQGRLSTDTQYF. The CDR3 region has the DNA TGTGCCAGCAGGGAACAGGGTAGGCTTAGCACAGATACGCAGTATTTT.